This T cell receptor beta chain was documented in a study of blood T cell repertoires in COVID-19. Study-wide context: Acute and convalescent COVID-19 samples came from the United States, Italy and Spain. PBMCs, B-cell-depleted T cells, or T cells provided the cDNA or gDNA that made up the material.

As handled by the study authors: Amplification of reference gene primers provided the estimated nucleated cell counts. Sequencing was performed with immunoSEQ multiplex PCR; in TCRdb, only in-frame clones are kept and a portion is missing. That table is the source of V, J and clone size, and D and trimming were worked out from the DNA. The sample carries around 220,000 clones, around 85% recorded once. The V end lost 4 bases, the J end lost 0 bases, and 6 bases lay between the germline ends. The length of the CDR3 is 13 residues. Germline-derived CDR1 and CDR2 are MDHEN and SYDVKM. This clonotype was sampled from a middle-aged woman with active or convalescent COVID-19. Material: peripheral blood. The chain links TRBV28 to TRBJ1-1; D unclear. This CDR3 reads CASSSSVNTEAFF. The CDR3 DNA reads as TGTGCCAGCAGTTCATCGGTGAACACTGAAGCTTTCTTT.